The clone carrying this T cell receptor (beta chain) was detected a few times. Its cognate antigen is unknown. The source of the sample is a study of cytomegalovirus exposure and HLA in healthy donors. Whole-study findings and limits: V- and J-gene trimming in TCR beta was tied to a missense DCLRE1C variant by an analysis performed later. Investigators reported 164 TCR beta chains as tied to cytomegalovirus. HLA allele associations emerged for around 15,000 TCR beta sequences in a later analysis, at 0.05 false discovery rate. For presence/absence analyses, sequencing depth was assumed to be roughly uniform across donors.

It was with 60 Vbeta and 13 Jbeta primers that the PCR ran. The repertoire was sequenced with immunoSEQ multiplex PCR; TCRdb's copy has only in-frame clones and lacks some. The table shows 150,000 to 200,000 clones, with roughly 74% occurring only once. V dropped 1 base and J dropped 1; count of bases not matched to a gene: 4. CDR3 length equals 16 residues. Germline values: CDR1 SEHNR, CDR2 FQNEAQ (reference sequence). This TCR derives from a female donor in good health and CMV-seronegative. The sample comprised PBMCs. The chain has TRBV7-9 and TRBJ1-2, with 9 bases aligning to TRBD1. CDR3 coding DNA: TGTGCCAGCAGCTTAGTGGGGACAGGGCGTAACTATGGCTACACCTTC. It encodes CASSLVGTGRNYGYTF.